The clone carrying this TCR beta chain was counted only a few times. Its antigen is undetermined. Germline V CDR1 and CDR2: SGHRS, YFSETQ. The CDR3 spans 15 residues. Trimming at V came to 3 bases and at J to 7 bases, leaving 13 bases not matched to a gene. Noted time point: newly diagnosed GD, antithyroid drugs for less than 3 months. RNA from PBMCs was the source of the TCR library. This sample was included in a study of regulatory T cells in long-lasting Graves disease. Study results and limitations: Small numbers of samples may have cut accuracy.

Arm-PCR of CDR3 regions and iRepertoire HTBI primers were used to build TCR beta libraries. One entry per CDR3 protein results from TCRdb running MiXCR on the multiplex PCR reads. The table has 500,000 to 700,000 distinct CDR3 sequences, around 15% seen once; the top ten hold more than 15%. These data are also associated with another study on T cells in Graves' hyperthyroidism and ophthalmopathy. This second report adds: The hyperthyroidism was newly diagnosed and had lasted under 2 months; the patients were aged 18 to 65. Most clonotypes that expanded in the thyroid above 0.001 also showed up in blood.

Specimen: peripheral blood mononuclear cells (PBMCs), collected at new diagnosis, from a patient treated with antithyroid drugs. This sequence was found in a woman aged 30 to 39 with Graves disease. This chain links TRBV5-1 with TRBJ2-7; 7 bases agree with TRBD1. CDR3 sequence: CASSSHLGQAGEQYF. The CDR3 DNA reads TGCGCCAGCAGCTCACACCTTGGACAGGCCGGGGAGCAGTACTTC.